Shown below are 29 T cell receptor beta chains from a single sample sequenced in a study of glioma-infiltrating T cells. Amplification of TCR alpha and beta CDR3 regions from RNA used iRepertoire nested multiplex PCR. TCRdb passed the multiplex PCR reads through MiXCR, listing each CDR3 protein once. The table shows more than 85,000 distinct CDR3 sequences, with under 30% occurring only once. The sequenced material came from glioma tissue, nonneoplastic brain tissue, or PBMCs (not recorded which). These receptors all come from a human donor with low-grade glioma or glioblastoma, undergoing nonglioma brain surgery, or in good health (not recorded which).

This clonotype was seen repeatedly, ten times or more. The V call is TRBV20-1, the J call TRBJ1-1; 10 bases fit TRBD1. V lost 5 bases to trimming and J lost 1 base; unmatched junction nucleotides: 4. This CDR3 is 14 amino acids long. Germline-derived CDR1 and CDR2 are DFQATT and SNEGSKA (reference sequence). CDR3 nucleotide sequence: TGCAGTGCTGTCCGGGACAGGGGGAACACTGAAGCTTTCTTT. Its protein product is CSAVRDRGNTEAFF.

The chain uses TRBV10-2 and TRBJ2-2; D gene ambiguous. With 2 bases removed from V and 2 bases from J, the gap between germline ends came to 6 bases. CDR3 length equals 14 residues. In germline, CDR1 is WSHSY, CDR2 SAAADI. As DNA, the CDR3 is TGCGCCAGCAGTGAGCGGCGAAACACCGGGGAGCTGTTTTTT. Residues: CASSERRNTGELFF.

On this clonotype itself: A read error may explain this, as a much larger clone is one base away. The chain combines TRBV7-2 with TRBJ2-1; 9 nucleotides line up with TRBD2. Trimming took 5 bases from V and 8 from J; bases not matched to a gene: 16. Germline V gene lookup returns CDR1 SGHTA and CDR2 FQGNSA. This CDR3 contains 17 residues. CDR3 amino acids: CASSLRLAESVGDEQFF. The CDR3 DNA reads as TGTGCCAGCAGCCTCCGACTAGCGGAATCGGTTGGGGATGAGCAGTTCTTC.

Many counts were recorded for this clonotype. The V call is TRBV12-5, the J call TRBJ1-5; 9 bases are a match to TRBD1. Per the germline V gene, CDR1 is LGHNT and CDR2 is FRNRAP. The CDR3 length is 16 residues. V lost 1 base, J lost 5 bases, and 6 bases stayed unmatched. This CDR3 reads CASGLAPRTGDQPQHF. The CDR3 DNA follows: TGTGCTAGTGGTTTGGCCCCGCGGACAGGGGATCAGCCCCAGCATTTT.

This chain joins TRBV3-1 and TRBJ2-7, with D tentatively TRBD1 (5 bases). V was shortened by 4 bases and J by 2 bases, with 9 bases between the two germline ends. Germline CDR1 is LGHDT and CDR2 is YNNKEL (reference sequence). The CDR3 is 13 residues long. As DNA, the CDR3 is TGTGCCAGCAGCCGGCTGGGGCCCTACGAGCAGTACTTC. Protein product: CASSRLGPYEQYF.

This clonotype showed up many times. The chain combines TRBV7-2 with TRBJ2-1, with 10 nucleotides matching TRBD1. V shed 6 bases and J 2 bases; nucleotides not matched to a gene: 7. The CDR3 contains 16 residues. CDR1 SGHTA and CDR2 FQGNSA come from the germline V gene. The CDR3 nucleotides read TGTGCCAGCAGGGATACCGGGACAGGGGCCTACAATGAGCAGTTCTTC. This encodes CASRDTGTGAYNEQFF.

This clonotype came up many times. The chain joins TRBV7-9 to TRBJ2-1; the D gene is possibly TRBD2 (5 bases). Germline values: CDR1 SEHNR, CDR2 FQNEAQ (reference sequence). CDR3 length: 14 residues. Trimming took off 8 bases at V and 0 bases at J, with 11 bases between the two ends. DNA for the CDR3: TGTGCCAGCCTGGACTCAAGCTCCTACAATGAGCAGTTCTTC. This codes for CASLDSSSYNEQFF. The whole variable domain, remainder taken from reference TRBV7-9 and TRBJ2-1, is DTGVSQNPRHKITKRGQNVTFRCDPISEHNRLYWYRQTLGQGPEFLTYFQNEAQLEKSRLLSDRFSAERPKGSFSTLEIQRTEQGDSAMYLCASLDSSSYNEQFFGPGTRLTVL.

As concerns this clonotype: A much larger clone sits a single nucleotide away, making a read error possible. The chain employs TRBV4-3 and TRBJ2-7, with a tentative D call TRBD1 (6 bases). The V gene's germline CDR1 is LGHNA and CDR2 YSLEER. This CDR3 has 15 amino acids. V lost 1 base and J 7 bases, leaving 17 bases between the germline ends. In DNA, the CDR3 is TGCGCCAGCAGCCAAGGGAAGCAGGGGAAGAGAGAGCAGTACTTC. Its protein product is CASSQGKQGKREQYF.

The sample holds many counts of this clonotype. CDR3 residues: CASSYSRRDRSSGNTIYF. The CDR3, as DNA: TGTGCCAGCAGTTACTCTCGCCGGGACAGGAGCTCTGGAAACACCATATATTTT. V gene TRBV6-5 combines with J gene TRBJ1-3; 8 nucleotides agree with TRBD1. The J segment lost 0 bases and the V segment lost 0 bases, leaving 7 bases of the junction unmatched. The CDR3 extends over 18 amino acids. CDR1 is MNHEY, CDR2 SVGAGI, per germline.

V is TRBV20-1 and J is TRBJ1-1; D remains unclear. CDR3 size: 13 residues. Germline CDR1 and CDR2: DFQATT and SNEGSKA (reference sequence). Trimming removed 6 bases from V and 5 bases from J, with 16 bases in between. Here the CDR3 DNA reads TGCAGTGCGGTGGTTCTGGCTTGTACTGAAGCTTTCTTT. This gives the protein CSAVVLACTEAFF.

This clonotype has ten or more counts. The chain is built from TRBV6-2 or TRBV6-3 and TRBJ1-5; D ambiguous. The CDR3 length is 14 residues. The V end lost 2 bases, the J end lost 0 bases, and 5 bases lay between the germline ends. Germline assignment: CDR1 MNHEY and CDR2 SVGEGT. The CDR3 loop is CASSYMNSNQPQHF. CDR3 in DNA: TGTGCCAGCAGTTACATGAATAGCAATCAGCCCCAGCATTTT.

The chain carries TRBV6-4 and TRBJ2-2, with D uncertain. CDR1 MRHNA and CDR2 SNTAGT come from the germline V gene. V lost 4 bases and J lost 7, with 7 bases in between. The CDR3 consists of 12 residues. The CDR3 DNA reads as TGTGCCAGCAGTGCTGGTTACGGGGAGCTGTTTTTT. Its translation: CASSAGYGELFF.

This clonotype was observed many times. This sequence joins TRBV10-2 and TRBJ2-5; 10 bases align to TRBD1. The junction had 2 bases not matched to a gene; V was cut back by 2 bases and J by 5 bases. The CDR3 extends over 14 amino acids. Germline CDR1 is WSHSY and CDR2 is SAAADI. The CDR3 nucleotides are TGCGCCAGCAGTGAGGACAGGGGGCTTGAGACCCAGTACTTC. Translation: CASSEDRGLETQYF.

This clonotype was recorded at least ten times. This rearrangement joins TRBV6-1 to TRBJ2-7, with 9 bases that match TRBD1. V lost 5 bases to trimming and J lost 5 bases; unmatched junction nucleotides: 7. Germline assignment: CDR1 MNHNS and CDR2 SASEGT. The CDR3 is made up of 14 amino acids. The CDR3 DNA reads TGTGCCAGCAGTAGGACAGGGGTCGGCCACGAGCAGTACTTC. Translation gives CASSRTGVGHEQYF.

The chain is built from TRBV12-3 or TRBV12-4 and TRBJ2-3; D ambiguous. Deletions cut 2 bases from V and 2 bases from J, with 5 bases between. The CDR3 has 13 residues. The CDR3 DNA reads TGTGCCAGCAGTTTATACTTCACAGATACGCAGTATTTT. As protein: CASSLYFTDTQYF.

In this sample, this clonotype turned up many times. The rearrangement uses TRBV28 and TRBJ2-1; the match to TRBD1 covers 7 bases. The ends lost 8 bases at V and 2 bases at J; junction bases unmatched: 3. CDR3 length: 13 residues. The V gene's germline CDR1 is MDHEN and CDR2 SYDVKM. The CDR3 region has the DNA TGTGCCAGCGGGACAGATGCCTACAATGAGCAGTTCTTC. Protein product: CASGTDAYNEQFF. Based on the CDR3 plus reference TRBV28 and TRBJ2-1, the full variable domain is DVKVTQSSRYLVKRTGEKVFLECVQDMDHENMFWYRQDPGLGLRLIYFSYDVKMKEKGDIPEGYSVSREKKERFSLILESASTNQTSMYLCASGTDAYNEQFFGPGTRLTVL.

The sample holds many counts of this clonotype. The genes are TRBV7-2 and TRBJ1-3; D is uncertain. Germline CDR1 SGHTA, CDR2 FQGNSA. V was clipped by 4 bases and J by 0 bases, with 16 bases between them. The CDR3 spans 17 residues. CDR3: CASSSRAVISSGNTIYF. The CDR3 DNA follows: TGTGCCAGCAGCTCCCGGGCAGTCATAAGCTCTGGAAACACCATATATTTT. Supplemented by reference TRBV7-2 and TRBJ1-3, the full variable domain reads GAGVSQSPSNKVTEKGKDVELRCDPISGHTALYWYRQSLGQGLEFLIYFQGNSAPDKSGLPSDRFSAERTGGSVSTLTIQRTQQEDSAVYLCASSSRAVISSGNTIYFGEGSWLTVV.

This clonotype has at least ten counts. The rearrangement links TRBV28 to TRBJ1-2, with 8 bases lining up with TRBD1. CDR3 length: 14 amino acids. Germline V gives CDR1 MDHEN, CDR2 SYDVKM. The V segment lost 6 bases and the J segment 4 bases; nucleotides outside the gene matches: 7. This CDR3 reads CASRSGTGLYGYTF. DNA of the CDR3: TGTGCCAGCAGATCCGGGACAGGCCTCTATGGCTACACCTTC.

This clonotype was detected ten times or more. The CDR3 DNA sequence: TGTGCCAGCAGCGTTTCGGTGGGGGAAGCTTTCTTT. Protein: CASSVSVGEAFF. This chain joins TRBV9 and TRBJ1-1; D gene ambiguous. The CDR3 is made up of 12 amino acids. V shed 2 bases and J shed 8 bases, with 10 bases lying between them. Germline assignment: CDR1 SGDLS and CDR2 YYNGEE. Supplemented by reference TRBV9 and TRBJ1-1, the full variable domain reads DSGVTQTPKHLITATGQRVTLRCSPRSGDLSVYWYQQSLDQGLQFLIQYYNGEERAKGNILERFSAQQFPDLHSELNLSSLELGDSALYFCASSVSVGEAFFGQGTRLTVV.

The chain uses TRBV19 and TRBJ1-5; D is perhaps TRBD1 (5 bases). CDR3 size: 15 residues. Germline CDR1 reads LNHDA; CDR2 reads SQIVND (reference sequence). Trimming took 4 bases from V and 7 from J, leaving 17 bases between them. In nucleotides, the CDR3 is TGTGCCAGTAGTAAGGACAAGGGGCAGAGACAGCCCCAGCATTTT. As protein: CASSKDKGQRQPQHF.

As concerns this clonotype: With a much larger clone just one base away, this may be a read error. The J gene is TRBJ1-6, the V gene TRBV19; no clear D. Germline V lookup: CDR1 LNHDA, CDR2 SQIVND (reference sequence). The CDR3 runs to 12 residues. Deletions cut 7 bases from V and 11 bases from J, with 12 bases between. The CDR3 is CASIMQRPPLHF. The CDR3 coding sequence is TGTGCCAGTATTATGCAGAGGCCACCCCTCCACTTT. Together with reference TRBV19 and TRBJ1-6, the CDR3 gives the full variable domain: DGGITQSPKYLFRKEGQNVTLSCEQNLNHDAMYWYRQDPGQGLRLIYYSQIVNDFQKGDIAEGYSVSREKKESFPLTVTSAQKNPTAFYLCASIMQRPPLHFGNGTRLTVT.

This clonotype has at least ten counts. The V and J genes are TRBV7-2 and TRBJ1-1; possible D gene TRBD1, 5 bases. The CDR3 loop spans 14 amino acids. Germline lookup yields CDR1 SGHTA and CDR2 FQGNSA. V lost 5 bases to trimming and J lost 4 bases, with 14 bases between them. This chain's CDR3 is CASSPNPGTTEAFF. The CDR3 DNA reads TGTGCCAGCAGCCCCAACCCAGGGACCACTGAAGCTTTCTTT.

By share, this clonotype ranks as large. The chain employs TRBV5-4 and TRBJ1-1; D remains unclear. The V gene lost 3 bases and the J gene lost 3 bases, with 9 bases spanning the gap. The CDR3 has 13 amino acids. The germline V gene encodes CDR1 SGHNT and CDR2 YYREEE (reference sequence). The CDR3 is CASSSLGDTEAFF. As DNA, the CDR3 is TGTGCCAGCAGCTCTTTGGGAGACACTGAAGCTTTCTTT.

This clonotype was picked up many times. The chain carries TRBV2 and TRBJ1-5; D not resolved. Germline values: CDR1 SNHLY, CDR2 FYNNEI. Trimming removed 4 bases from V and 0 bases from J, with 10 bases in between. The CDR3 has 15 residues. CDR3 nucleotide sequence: TGTGCCAGCAGTGGGACGGAGATTAGCAATCAGCCCCAGCATTTT. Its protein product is CASSGTEISNQPQHF. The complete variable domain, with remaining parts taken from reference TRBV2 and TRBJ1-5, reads EPEVTQTPSHQVTQMGQEVILRCVPISNHLYFYWYRQILGQKVEFLVSFYNNEISEKSEIFDDQFSVERPDGSNFTLKIRSTKLEDSAMYFCASSGTEISNQPQHFGDGTRLSIL.

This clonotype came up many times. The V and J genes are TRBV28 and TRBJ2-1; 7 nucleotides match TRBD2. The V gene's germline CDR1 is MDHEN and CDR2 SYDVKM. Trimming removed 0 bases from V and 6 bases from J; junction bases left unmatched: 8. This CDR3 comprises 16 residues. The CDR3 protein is CASSLWGGDSPNEQFF. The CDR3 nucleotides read TGTGCCAGCAGTTTATGGGGGGGGGATTCCCCCAATGAGCAGTTCTTC.

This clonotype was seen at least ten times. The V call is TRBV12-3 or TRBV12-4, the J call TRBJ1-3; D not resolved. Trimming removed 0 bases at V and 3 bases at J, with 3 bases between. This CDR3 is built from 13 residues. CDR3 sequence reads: CASSLAGGNTIYF. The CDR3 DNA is TGTGCCAGCAGTTTAGCGGGTGGAAACACCATATATTTT.

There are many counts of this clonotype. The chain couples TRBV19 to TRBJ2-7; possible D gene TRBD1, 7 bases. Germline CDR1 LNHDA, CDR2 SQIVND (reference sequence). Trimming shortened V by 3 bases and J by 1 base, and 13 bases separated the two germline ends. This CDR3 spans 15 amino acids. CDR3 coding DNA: TGTGCCAGTAGTATGAAGGGGGGACAGTCCTACGAGCAGTACTTC. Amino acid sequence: CASSMKGGQSYEQYF.

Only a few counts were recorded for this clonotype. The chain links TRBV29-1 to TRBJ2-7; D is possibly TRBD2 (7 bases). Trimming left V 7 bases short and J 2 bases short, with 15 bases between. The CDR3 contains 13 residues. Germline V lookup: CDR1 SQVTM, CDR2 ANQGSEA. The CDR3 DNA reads TGCAGCGGGGGAGGGGGATATGCCTACGAGCAGTACTTC. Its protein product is CSGGGGYAYEQYF.

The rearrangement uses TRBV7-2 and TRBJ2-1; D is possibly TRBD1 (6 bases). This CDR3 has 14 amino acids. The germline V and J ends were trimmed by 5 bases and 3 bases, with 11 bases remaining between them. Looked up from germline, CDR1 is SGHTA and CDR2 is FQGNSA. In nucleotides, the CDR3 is TGTGCCAGCAGCCTGGCGACAGGCTACAATGAGCAGTTCTTC. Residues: CASSLATGYNEQFF.